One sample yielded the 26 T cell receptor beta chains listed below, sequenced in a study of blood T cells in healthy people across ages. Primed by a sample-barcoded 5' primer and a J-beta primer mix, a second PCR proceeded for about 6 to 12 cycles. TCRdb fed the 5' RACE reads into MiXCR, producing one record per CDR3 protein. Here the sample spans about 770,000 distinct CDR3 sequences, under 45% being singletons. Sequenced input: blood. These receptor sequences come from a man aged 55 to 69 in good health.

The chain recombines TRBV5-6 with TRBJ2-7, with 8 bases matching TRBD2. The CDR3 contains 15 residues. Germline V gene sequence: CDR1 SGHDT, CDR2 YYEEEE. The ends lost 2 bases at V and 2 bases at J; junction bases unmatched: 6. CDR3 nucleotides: TGTGCCAGCAGCTTATACGGGGGGGCGACCTACGAGCAGTACTTC. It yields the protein CASSLYGGATYEQYF.

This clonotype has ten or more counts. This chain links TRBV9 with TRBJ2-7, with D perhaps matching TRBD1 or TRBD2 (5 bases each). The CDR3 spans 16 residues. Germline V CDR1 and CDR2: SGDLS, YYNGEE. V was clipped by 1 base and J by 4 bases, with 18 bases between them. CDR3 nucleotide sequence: TGTGCCAGCAGCGTAACGGCCCAGCAGGGACCTTACGAGCAGTACTTC. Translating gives CASSVTAQQGPYEQYF.

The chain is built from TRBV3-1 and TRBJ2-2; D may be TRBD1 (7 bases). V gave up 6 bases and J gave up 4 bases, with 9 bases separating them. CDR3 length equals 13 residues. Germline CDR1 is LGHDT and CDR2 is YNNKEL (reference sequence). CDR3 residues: CASSQGGTGELFF. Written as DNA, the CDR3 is TGTGCCAGCAGTCAGGGGGGCACCGGGGAGCTGTTTTTT.

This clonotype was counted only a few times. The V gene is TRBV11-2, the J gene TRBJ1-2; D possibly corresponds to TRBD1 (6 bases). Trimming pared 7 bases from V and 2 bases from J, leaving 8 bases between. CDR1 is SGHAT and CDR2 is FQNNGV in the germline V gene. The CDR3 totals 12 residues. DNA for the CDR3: TGTGCCAGCATGAGGGGGAACTATGGCTACACCTTC. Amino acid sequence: CASMRGNYGYTF.

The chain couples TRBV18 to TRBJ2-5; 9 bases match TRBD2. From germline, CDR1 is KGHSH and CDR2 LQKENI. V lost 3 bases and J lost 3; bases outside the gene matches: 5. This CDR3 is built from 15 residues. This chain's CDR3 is CASSPLAGAKETQYF. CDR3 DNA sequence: TGTGCCAGCTCACCTTTAGCGGGGGCGAAAGAGACCCAGTACTTC.

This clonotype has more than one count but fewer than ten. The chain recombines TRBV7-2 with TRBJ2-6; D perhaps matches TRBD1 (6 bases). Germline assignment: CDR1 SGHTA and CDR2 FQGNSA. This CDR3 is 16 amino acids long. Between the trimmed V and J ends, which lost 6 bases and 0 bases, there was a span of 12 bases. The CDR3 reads CASRGQRLSGANVLTF. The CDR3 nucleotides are TGTGCCAGCAGAGGACAGAGGCTCTCTGGGGCCAACGTCCTGACTTTC. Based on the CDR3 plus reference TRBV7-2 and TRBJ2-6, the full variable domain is GAGVSQSPSNKVTEKGKDVELRCDPISGHTALYWYRQSLGQGLEFLIYFQGNSAPDKSGLPSDRFSAERTGGSVSTLTIQRTQQEDSAVYLCASRGQRLSGANVLTFGAGSRLTVL.

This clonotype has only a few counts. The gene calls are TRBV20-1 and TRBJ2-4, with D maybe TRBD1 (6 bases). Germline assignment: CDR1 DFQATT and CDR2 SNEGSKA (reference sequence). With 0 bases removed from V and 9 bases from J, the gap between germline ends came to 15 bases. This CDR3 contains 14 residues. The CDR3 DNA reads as TGCAGTGCTAGAGATATAAGCAGGGGAGTCATTCAGTACTTC. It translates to CSARDISRGVIQYF.

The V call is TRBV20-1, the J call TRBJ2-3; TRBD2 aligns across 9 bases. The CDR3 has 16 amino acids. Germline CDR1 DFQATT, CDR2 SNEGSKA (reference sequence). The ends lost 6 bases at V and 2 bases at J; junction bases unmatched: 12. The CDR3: CSATAGLAGFTDTQYF. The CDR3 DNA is TGCAGTGCCACAGCAGGGCTAGCGGGGTTCACAGATACGCAGTATTTT.

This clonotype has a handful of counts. The DNA of the CDR3 is TGTGCCAGCAGCTTAGTAAGCGGTTCCACAGATACGCAGTATTTT. It is translated as CASSLVSGSTDTQYF. The chain carries TRBV7-2 and TRBJ2-3, with D tentatively TRBD2 (5 bases). The CDR3 has 15 amino acids. V shed 1 base and J shed 2 bases, with 10 bases lying between them. CDR1 SGHTA and CDR2 FQGNSA come from the germline V gene.

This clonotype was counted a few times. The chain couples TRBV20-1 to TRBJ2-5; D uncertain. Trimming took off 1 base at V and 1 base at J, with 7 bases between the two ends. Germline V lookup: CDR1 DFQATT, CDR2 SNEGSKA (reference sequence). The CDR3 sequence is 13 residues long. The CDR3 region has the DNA TGCAGTGCTAGAGGGAAGTCCCAAGAGACCCAGTACTTC. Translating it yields CSARGKSQETQYF.

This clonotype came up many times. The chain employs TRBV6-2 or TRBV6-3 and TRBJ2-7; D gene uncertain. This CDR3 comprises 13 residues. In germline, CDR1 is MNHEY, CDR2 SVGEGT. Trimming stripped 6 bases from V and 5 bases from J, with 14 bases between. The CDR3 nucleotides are TGTGCCAGCAGAGCCCCTAGTTTTGACGAGCAGTACTTC. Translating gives CASRAPSFDEQYF.

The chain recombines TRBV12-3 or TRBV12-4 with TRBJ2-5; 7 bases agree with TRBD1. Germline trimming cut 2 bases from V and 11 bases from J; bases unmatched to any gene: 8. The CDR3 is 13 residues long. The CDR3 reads CASSLIGGNEQYF. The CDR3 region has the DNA TGTGCCAGCAGTTTAATAGGGGGCAATGAGCAGTACTTC.

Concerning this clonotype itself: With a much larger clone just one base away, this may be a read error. CDR3 in DNA: TGCAGTGCTTGGTGGGGGGCGAGGCGTAATTCACCCCTCCACTTT. It is translated as CSAWWGARRNSPLHF. The genes are TRBV20-1 and TRBJ1-6; D perhaps matches TRBD1 (6 bases). Germline loops: CDR1 DFQATT, CDR2 SNEGSKA (reference sequence). Between the trimmed V and J ends, which lost 5 bases and 6 bases, there was a span of 17 bases. CDR3 length equals 15 residues.

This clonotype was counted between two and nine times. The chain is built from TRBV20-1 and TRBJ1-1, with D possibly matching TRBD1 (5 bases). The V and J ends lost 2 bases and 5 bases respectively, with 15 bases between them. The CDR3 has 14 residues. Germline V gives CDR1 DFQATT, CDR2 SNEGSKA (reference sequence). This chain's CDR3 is CSARSGPAGTEAFF. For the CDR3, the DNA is TGCAGTGCTAGATCAGGGCCCGCCGGGACTGAAGCTTTCTTT.

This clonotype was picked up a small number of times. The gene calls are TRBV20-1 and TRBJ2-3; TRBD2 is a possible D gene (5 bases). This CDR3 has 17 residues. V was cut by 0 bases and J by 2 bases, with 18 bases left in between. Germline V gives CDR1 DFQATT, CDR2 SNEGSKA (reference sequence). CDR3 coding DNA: TGCAGTGCTAGAGATTTTGTTCTAGCTCCTACCACAGATACGCAGTATTTT. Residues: CSARDFVLAPTTDTQYF.

CDR3 coding DNA: TGTGCCAGCAGCGTAGGGGGGCACGAGCAGTACTTC. Its translation is CASSVGGHEQYF. The chain couples TRBV9 to TRBJ2-7, with D perhaps matching TRBD1 (6 bases). Germline assignment: CDR1 SGDLS and CDR2 YYNGEE. Trimming took 0 bases from V and 5 from J, leaving 6 bases between them. The length of the CDR3 is 12 residues.

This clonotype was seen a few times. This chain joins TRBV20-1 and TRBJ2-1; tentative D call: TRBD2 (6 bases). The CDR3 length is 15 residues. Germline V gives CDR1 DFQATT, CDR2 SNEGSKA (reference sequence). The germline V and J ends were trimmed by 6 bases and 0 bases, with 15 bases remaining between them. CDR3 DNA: TGCAGTGCAAGACGGGACTCTAACTCCTACAATGAGCAGTTCTTC. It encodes CSARRDSNSYNEQFF.

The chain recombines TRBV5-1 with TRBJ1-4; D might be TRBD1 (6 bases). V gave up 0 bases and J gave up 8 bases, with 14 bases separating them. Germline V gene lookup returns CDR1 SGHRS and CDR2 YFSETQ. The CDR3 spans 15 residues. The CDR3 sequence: CASSLAGDSTEKLFF. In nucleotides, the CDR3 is TGCGCCAGCAGCTTGGCAGGGGACTCGACGGAAAAACTGTTTTTT.

CDR3 residues: CASSVGQKNTEAFF. Here the CDR3 DNA reads TGCGCCAGCAGCGTGGGACAGAAGAACACTGAAGCTTTCTTT. This rearrangement joins TRBV5-1 to TRBJ1-1; 7 positions agree with TRBD1. Looked up from germline, CDR1 is SGHRS and CDR2 is YFSETQ. The junction had 4 bases not matched to a gene; V was cut back by 4 bases and J by 1 base. The CDR3 is made up of 14 amino acids.

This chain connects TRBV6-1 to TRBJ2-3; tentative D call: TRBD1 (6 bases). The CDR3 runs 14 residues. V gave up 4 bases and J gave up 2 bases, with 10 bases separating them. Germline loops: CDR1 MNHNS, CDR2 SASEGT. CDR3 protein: CASSGQVNTDTQYF. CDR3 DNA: TGTGCCAGCAGTGGACAGGTGAACACAGATACGCAGTATTTT.

As DNA, the CDR3 is TGCAGTGCTATCGCTAGCGGGGGGGTTCAAGAGACCCAGTACTTC. Protein product: CSAIASGGVQETQYF. The chain employs TRBV20-1 and TRBJ2-5, with 12 positions matching TRBD2. The CDR3 runs to 15 residues. With 4 bases clipped from V and 2 bases from J, the junction kept 5 bases outside the gene matches. Germline V CDR1 and CDR2: DFQATT, SNEGSKA (reference sequence).

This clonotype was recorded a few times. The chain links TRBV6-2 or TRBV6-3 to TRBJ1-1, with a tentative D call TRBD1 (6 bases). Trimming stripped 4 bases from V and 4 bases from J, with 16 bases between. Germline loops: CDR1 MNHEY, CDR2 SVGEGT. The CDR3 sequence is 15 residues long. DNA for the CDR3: TGTGCCAGCAGTTTTACAGGGTGGGGGAGCACTGAAGCTTTCTTT. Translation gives CASSFTGWGSTEAFF.

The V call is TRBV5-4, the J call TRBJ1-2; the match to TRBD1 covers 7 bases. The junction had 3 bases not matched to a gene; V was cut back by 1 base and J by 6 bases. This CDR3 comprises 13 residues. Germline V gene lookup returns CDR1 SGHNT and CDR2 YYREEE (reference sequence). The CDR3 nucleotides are TGTGCCAGCAGCTTGACAGGGGACAATGGCTACACCTTC. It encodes CASSLTGDNGYTF.

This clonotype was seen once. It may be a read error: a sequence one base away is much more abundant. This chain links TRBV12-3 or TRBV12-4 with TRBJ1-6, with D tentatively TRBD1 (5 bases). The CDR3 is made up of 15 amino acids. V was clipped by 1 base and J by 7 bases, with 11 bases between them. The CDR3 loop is CASSLGRGRNSPLHF. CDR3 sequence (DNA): TGTGCCAGCAGTTTAGGACGGGGGAGGAATTCACCCCTCCACTTT.

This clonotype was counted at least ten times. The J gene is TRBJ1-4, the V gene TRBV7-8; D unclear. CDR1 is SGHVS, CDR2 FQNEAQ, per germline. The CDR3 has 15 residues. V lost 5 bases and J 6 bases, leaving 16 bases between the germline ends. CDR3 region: CASSRTEMEHEKLFF. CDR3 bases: TGTGCCAGCAGCCGCACAGAGATGGAACATGAAAAACTGTTTTTT.

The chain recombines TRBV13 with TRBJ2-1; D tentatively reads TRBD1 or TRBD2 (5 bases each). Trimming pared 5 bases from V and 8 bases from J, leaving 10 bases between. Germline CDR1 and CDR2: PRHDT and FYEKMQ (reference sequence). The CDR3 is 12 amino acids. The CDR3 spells CASSGGFYEQFF. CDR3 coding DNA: TGTGCCAGCAGCGGGGGATTTTATGAGCAGTTCTTC.